The sample holds a few counts of the clone carrying this TCR beta chain. The data are from a study of blood T cell repertoires in COVID-19. At the level of the study: Acute and convalescent COVID-19 specimens originated in the United States, Italy and Spain. PBMCs, B-cell-depleted T cells, or T cells were the source of the cDNA or gDNA that made up the material.

Authors' processing steps: Amplifying reference gene primers gave estimates of nucleated cell counts. Sequencing used immunoSEQ multiplex PCR; TCRdb keeps in-frame clones, though not all of them. V, J and clone size were drawn from that table, and D and trimming were deduced from the DNA. The table shows 150,000 to 200,000 clones, with roughly nine tenths occurring only once. The germline V gene has CDR1 SGDLS and CDR2 YYNGEE. The CDR3 loop spans 14 amino acids. With V trimmed by 0 bases and J by 5 bases, 4 bases remained unmatched. This rearrangement joins TRBV9 to TRBJ1-2; TRBD1 matches 7 bases. The clonotype originates from a man between 18 and 29 years old with acute or convalescent COVID-19. Sequencing was carried out using peripheral blood. The CDR3 region has the DNA TGTGCCAGCAGCGTAGACGGGACAGTTTATGGCTACACCTTC. Translated, it gives CASSVDGTVYGYTF. Filled out from reference TRBV9 and TRBJ1-2, the complete variable domain reads DSGVTQTPKHLITATGQRVTLRCSPRSGDLSVYWYQQSLDQGLQFLIQYYNGEERAKGNILERFSAQQFPDLHSELNLSSLELGDSALYFCASSVDGTVYGYTFGSGTRLTVV.